This T cell receptor beta chain was recovered during a study of cytomegalovirus exposure and HLA in healthy donors. On this clone: Its matching antigen is unknown.

Researchers ran the PCR with 60 Vbeta and 13 Jbeta primers. TCRdb's table, derived via immunoSEQ multiplex PCR, lists solely in-frame clones and lacks some. Of about 190,000 clones listed, 84% are singletons. Study-wide results and limits: There were 150 to 200 TCR beta chains listed as cytomegalovirus-associated.

The ends were cut back, 4 bases at V and 1 base at J, with 8 bases in the middle. The CDR3 loop spans 13 amino acids. Germline-derived CDR1 and CDR2 are MNHNS and SASEGT. V gene TRBV6-1 combines with J gene TRBJ2-7, with D maybe TRBD1 (6 bases). Sequenced sample: PBMCs. This TCR came from a woman aged 45-65 years in good health and CMV-seropositive. Here the CDR3 DNA reads TGTGCCAGCAGTGCCAGGGGTTCCTACGAGCAGTACTTC. Its translation is CASSARGSYEQYF.